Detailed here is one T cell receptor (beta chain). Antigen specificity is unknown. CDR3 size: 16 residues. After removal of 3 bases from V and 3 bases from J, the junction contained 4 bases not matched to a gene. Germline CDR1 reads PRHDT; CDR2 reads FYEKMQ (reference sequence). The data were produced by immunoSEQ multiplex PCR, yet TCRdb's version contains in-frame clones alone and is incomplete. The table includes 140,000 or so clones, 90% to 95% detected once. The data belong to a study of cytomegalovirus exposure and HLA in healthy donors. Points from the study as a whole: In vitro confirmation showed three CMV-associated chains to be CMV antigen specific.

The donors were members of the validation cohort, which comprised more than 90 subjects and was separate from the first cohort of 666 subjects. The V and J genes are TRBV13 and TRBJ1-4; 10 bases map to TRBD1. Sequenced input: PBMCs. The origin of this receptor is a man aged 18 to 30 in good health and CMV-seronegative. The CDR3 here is CASSLGQGLANEKLFF. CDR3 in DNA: TGTGCCAGCAGCTTGGGACAGGGGTTGGCTAATGAAAAACTGTTTTTT.